This record concerns one TCR beta chain sequence. Its matching antigen is unknown. The CDR3 is 16 residues long. Germline V gene lookup returns CDR1 SGDLS and CDR2 YYNGEE. Trimming left V 0 bases short and J 0 bases short, with 11 bases between. The sample comes from a study of OX40 agonist ivuxolimab in advanced cancers. Study context: Patients received ivuxolimab, an intravenous treatment, every 2 weeks at 0.01 to 10 mg/kg. Study-wide points: What antigens the expanded peripheral T cells recognized was never established. In the 0.1-3.0 mg/kg groups, partial responders showed among the lowest expansion. Dosing at 0.1 to 3.0 mg/kg was accompanied by clonal expansion of CD4+ and CD8+ blood T cells by week 6.

Libraries were prepared by immunoSEQ multiplex PCR; TCRdb keeps only in-frame clonotypes and omits some of them. This table has some 25,000 clones, approximately 79% appearing once. The specimen was CD4+ or CD8+ T cells sorted from blood, collected in a trial of the OX40 agonist ivuxolimab. V is TRBV9 and J is TRBJ2-3, with a weak D call TRBD2 (6 bases). This clonotype originated in an adult with an advanced solid tumor such as melanoma, head and neck, liver or kidney cancer. Here the CDR3 reads CASSVGSGFSTDTQYF. The CDR3 coding sequence is TGTGCCAGCAGCGTAGGGAGCGGGTTTAGCACAGATACGCAGTATTTT.